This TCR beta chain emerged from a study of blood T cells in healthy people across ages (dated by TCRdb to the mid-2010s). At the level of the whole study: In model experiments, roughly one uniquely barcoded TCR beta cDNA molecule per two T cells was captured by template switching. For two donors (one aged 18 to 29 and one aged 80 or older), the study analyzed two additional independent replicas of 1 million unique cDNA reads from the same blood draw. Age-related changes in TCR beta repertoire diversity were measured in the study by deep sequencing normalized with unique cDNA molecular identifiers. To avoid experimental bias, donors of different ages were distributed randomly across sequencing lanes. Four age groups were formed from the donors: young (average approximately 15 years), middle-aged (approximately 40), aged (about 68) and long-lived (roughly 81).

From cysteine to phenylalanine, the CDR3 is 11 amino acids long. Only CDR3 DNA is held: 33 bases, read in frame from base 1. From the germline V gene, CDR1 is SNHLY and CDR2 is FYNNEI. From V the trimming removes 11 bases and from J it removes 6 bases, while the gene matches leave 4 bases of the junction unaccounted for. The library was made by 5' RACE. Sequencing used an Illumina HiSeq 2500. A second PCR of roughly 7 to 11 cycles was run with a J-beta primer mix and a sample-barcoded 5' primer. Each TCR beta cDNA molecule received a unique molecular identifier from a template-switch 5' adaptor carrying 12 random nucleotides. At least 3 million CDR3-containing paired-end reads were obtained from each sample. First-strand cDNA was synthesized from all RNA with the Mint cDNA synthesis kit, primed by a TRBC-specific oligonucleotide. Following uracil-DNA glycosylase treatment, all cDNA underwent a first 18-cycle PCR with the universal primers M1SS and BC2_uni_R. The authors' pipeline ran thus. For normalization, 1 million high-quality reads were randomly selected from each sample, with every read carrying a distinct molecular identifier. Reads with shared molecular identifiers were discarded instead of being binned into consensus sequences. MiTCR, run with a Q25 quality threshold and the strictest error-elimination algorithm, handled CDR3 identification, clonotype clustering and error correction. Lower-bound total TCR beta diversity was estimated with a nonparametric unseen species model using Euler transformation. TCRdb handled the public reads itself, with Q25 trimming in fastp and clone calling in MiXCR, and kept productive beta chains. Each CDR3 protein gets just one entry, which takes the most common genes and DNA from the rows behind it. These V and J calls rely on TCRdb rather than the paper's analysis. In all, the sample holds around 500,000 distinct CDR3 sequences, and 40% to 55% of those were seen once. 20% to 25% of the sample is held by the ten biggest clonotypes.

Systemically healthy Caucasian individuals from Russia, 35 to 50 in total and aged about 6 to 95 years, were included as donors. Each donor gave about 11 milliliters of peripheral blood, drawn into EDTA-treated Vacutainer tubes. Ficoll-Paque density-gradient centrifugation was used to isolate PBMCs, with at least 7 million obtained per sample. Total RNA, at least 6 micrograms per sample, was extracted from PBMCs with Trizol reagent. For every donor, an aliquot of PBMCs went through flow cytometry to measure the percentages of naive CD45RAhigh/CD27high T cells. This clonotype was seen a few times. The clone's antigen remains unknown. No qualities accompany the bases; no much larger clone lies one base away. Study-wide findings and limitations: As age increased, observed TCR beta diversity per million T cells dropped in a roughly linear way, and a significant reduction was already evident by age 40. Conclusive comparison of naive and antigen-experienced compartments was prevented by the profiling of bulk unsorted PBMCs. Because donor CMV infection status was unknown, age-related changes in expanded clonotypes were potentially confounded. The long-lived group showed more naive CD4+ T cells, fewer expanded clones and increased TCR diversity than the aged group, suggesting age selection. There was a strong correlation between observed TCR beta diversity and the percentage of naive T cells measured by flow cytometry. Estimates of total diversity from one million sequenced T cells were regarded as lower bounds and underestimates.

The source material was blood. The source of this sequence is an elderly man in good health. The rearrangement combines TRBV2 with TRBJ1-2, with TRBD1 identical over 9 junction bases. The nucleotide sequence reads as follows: TGTGCCGACCGGGACAGGGATGGCTACACCTTC. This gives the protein CADRDRDGYTF. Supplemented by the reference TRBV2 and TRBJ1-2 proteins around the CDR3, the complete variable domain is EPEVTQTPSHQVTQMGQEVILRCVPISNHLYFYWYRQILGQKVEFLVSFYNNEISEKSEIFDDQFSVERPDGSNFTLKIRSTKLEDSAMYFCADRDRDGYTFGSGTRLTVV.